The entry that follows covers one T cell receptor beta chain sequence. This clone was counted between two and nine times. This receptor's antigen is unknown. No per-base quality is available; no much larger clone lies one base away. The sample contains more than one DNA sequence encoding this CDR3. As encoded in the germline V gene, CDR1 is SGDLS while CDR2 is YYNGEE. From the cysteine up to the phenylalanine, the CDR3 has a length of 14 residues. The read is trimmed to its CDR3 DNA, 42 bases read in frame from base 1. At the junction V is shortened by 4 bases and J by 2 bases; bases outside the gene matches: 3. The data were obtained in a study of CD8+ T cells in alopecia areata (dated by TCRdb to the late 2010s). The study in broad terms: Treated patients were enrolled in an open-label pilot trial of oral tofacitinib at 5 to 10 mg twice daily for moderate-to-severe alopecia areata. Tofacitinib was given for 6 to 18 months, followed by 6 months of follow-up off drug to assess delayed response and recurrence. In both human patients and the C3H/HeJ mouse model, the study applied high-throughput TCRbeta sequencing to look at T cell clonal expansion in alopecia areata. In humans, TCRbeta sequencing was performed on scalp tissue and on sorted CD4+ and CD8+ peripheral blood T cells from healthy controls and from patients with patchy or totalis/universalis alopecia areata. Tofacitinib-treated patients had biopsies at baseline and at 4 and 24 weeks of treatment, with a later scalp biopsy in several patients. Scalp clonality was compared across normal scalp (n=4), patchy alopecia areata scalp (n=8), and alopecia totalis/universalis scalp (n=8). RNA came from the PAXgene miRNA kit for fixed scalp, the miRNeasy kit for PBMCs, and the RNeasy kit for mouse skin. TCRbeta CDR3 regions were amplified by immunoSEQ multiplex PCR using 35 Vbeta forward and 13 Jbeta reverse primers. Points the paper makes about the study in general: Resident alphabeta T cells in normal human skin are also sequenced, complicating scalp TCR repertoire analysis, unlike mouse skin dominated by gammadelta T cells. Lesional scalp, especially in alopecia totalis/universalis, showed higher clonality and more expanded CD8+ clones than normal scalp, suggesting antigenic drive. Compared with mice, TCR sequences shared between patients were less clear, possibly partly because of HLA diversity across the patient population.

The library was obtained by the immunoSEQ multiplex PCR assay. RNA was extracted from all samples and reverse transcribed into cDNA, which served as template for TCR sequencing. SuperScript III was used to make first-strand cDNA, primed with a 2:1 mix of oligo-dT and random hexamers. Amplification bias was assessed with a synthetic immune receptor repertoire, and residual bias was removed computationally. As for the original processing: After raw reads were preprocessed to remove errors, the CDR3 was defined following IMGT conventions as running from the conserved cysteine to phenylalanine. Clonality was computed as 1 minus the Shannon entropy, with the entropy normalized by log2 of the number of productive unique TCRs. Whether scalp clones were CD4 or CD8 was inferred by matching scalp TCRbeta sequences against CD4 and CD8 repertoires sorted from blood. In its TCRdb copy, this immuneACCESS table keeps in-frame sequences only and misses some clones. Where compared with another copy, unresolved V genes explain less than half of these, and the others have no known cause. V and J calls and clone size are those listed in that table; D and trimming were worked out from the DNA. The sample table contains roughly 130,000 clones; only one count was recorded for over 50% of them. The ten biggest clones cover roughly 4.5% of the sample.

Explained via the paper, the time point label denotes: baseline before oral tofacitinib. Lesional scalp punch biopsies and peripheral blood were obtained from alopecia areata patients. PBMCs were isolated by density centrifugation and stained for CD3, CD4 and CD8, and CD4+ and CD8+ T cells were sorted on a FACSAria. The receptor was isolated from a human donor with alopecia areata. The specimen comprised CD4+ T cells sorted from blood, sampled at week 0. Recombination linked TRBV9 to TRBJ1-5, with 7 bases in between that match TRBD1. The DNA sequence reads TGTGCCAGCAGCCAAGGGACAGGCAATCAGCCCCAGCATTTT. It is translated as CASSQGTGNQPQHF.